These 32 T cell receptor beta chains were sequenced from one sample in a study of spatial heterogeneity in lung cancer. TCRdb re-analysed the 5' RACE reads in MiXCR, keeping a single row per CDR3 protein. The sample includes about 42,000 distinct CDR3 sequences, around 7.1% seen only once; the top ten take roughly two fifths. The time point denotes: sample taken at primary tumor resection. No cell sorting; template was whole RNA from tumor, lung tissue or PBMC. This sample comprised PBMCs, obtained at surgery. The receptors come from a female donor with early-stage non-small cell lung cancer.

This clonotype was detected ten times or more. The chain recombines TRBV11-2 with TRBJ2-4; the D gene could be TRBD1 or TRBD2 (5 bases each). Germline V gives CDR1 SGHAT, CDR2 FQNNGV. V shed 0 bases and J shed 0 bases, with 9 bases lying between them. The CDR3 is made up of 16 amino acids. Here the CDR3 DNA reads TGTGCCAGCAGCTTAGAGGGACCTTTAGCCAAAAACATTCAGTACTTC. Residues: CASSLEGPLAKNIQYF.

This clonotype has only a few counts. The chain links TRBV24-1 to TRBJ2-3, with TRBD2 as a possible D gene (7 bases). V was cut by 0 bases and J by 2 bases, with 11 bases left in between. Germline V lookup: CDR1 KGHDR, CDR2 SFDVKD. The CDR3 runs 16 residues. In DNA, the CDR3 is TGTGCCACCAGTGATTTGCCGGCGGGGGCCACAGATACGCAGTATTTT. This translates into CATSDLPAGATDTQYF.

The chain couples TRBV27 to TRBJ2-3; D not certain. From germline, CDR1 is MNHEY and CDR2 SMNVEV (reference sequence). This CDR3 region has 12 residues. V was trimmed by 0 bases and J by 4 bases, leaving 2 bases between them. The CDR3 region is CASSLSPDTQYF. The DNA of the CDR3 is TGTGCCAGCAGTTTATCCCCAGATACGCAGTATTTT.

This clonotype was counted many times. V is TRBV5-1 and J is TRBJ1-6; D may be TRBD1 (6 bases). Germline V gene data show CDR1 as SGHRS and CDR2 as YFSETQ. V gave up 4 bases and J gave up 6 bases, with 14 bases separating them. The CDR3 covers 15 residues. The CDR3 here is CASSPNRGLNSPLHF. The CDR3 coding sequence is TGCGCCAGCAGCCCCAATCGGGGGCTTAATTCACCCCTCCACTTT.

This clonotype has at least ten counts. This chain links TRBV20-1 with TRBJ2-5, with D possibly matching TRBD2 (6 bases). V was clipped by 0 bases and J by 2 bases, with 10 bases between them. The CDR3 consists of 14 residues. Germline V lookup: CDR1 DFQATT, CDR2 SNEGSKA (reference sequence). CDR3 loop: CSARERREQETQYF. The CDR3 bases are TGCAGTGCTAGAGAACGGAGGGAGCAAGAGACCCAGTACTTC.

This clonotype has ten or more counts. J is TRBJ2-3 and V is TRBV7-2, with 9 bases lining up with TRBD2. Germline values: CDR1 SGHTA, CDR2 FQGNSA. V lost 1 base to trimming and J lost 7 bases; unmatched junction nucleotides: 6. The CDR3 runs 15 residues. CDR3 sequence reads: CASSLEAGGSNTQYF. The CDR3 DNA follows: TGTGCCAGCAGCTTAGAAGCGGGGGGTTCGAATACGCAGTATTTT.

This clonotype was recorded at least ten times. This chain uses TRBV2 with TRBJ2-3; D gene uncertain. V was clipped by 6 bases and J by 4 bases, with 5 bases between them. CDR1 is SNHLY and CDR2 is FYNNEI in the germline V gene. The CDR3 contains 11 residues. For the CDR3, the DNA is TGTGCCAGCAGGAGGTCAGATACGCAGTATTTT. This sequence encodes CASRRSDTQYF.

As regards this clonotype: A much larger clonotype is one base distant, so this may be a read error. V is TRBV30 and J is TRBJ2-1; 7 bases are shared with TRBD2. The CDR3 spans 13 residues. The germline V gene has CDR1 GTSNPN and CDR2 SVGIG (reference sequence). CDR3 sequence: CARSAPPGLGKFF. CDR3 coding DNA: TGTGCCAGGAGTGCACCCCCCGGACTAGGGAAGTTCTTC.

This clonotype was picked up many times. This chain uses TRBV11-2 with TRBJ2-5; D remains unclear. Germline CDR1 and CDR2: SGHAT and FQNNGV. Trimming left V 3 bases short and J 2 bases short, with 13 bases between. The CDR3 is 15 residues long. CDR3 in DNA: TGTGCCAGCAGCTTCTTGCCGGACCAACAAGAGACCCAGTACTTC. It is translated as CASSFLPDQQETQYF.

The chain has TRBV29-1 and TRBJ2-2; 8 bases map to TRBD1. After removal of 7 bases from V and 2 bases from J, the junction contained 6 bases not matched to a gene. CDR1 and CDR2 (germline): SQVTM, ANQGSEA. The CDR3 contains 14 residues. The CDR3 nucleotides read TGCAGCGCCCCGGGACAGGTTAACACCGGGGAGCTGTTTTTT. This sequence encodes CSAPGQVNTGELFF.

This clonotype was picked up many times. J is TRBJ1-6 and V is TRBV25-1, with D hard to call. Germline V lookup: CDR1 MGHDK, CDR2 SYGVNS. CDR3 size: 16 residues. Trimming left V 5 bases short and J 0 bases short, with 11 bases between. Here the CDR3 reads CASSHPISSYNSPLHF. The CDR3 coding sequence is TGTGCCAGCAGTCACCCGATAAGCTCCTATAATTCACCCCTCCACTTT.

This clonotype was seen many times. The V call is TRBV5-1, the J call TRBJ1-5; D is unresolved. V was pared by 0 bases and J by 5 bases, with 9 bases between. The CDR3 is 14 residues long. Germline values: CDR1 SGHRS, CDR2 YFSETQ. The CDR3 loop reads CASSLDGQYQPQHF. CDR3 DNA sequence: TGCGCCAGCAGCTTGGACGGTCAGTATCAGCCCCAGCATTTT.

This clonotype has a count of ten or more. This chain links TRBV7-2 with TRBJ1-5; unclear D gene. The V gene lost 6 bases and the J gene lost 4 bases, with 10 bases spanning the gap. Germline-derived CDR1 and CDR2 are SGHTA and FQGNSA. The CDR3 length is 13 residues. For the CDR3, the DNA is TGTGCCAGCAGTACCACACCGAATCAGCCCCAGCATTTT. Its protein is CASSTTPNQPQHF.

This chain joins TRBV4-2 and TRBJ1-6; D is uncertain. CDR3 size: 16 residues. The V gene's germline CDR1 is LGHNA and CDR2 YNFKEQ. V dropped 1 base and J dropped 12 bases, with 19 bases sitting between them. The CDR3 region is CASSQVWETTLLPLHF. The CDR3 region has the DNA TGTGCCAGCAGCCAAGTATGGGAAACCACTTTATTACCCCTCCACTTT.

This clonotype appeared a few times. Here the CDR3 reads CASSLAGERGGHTEAFF. For the CDR3, the DNA is TGTGCCAGCAGCTTGGCCGGGGAGAGGGGAGGCCACACTGAAGCTTTCTTT. The chain links TRBV5-6 to TRBJ1-1; TRBD1 is a possible D gene (5 bases). The CDR3 extends over 17 amino acids. Germline-derived CDR1 and CDR2 are SGHDT and YYEEEE. Trimming left V 0 bases short and J 3 bases short, with 18 bases between. Based on the CDR3 plus reference TRBV5-6 and TRBJ1-1, the full variable domain is DAGVTQSPTHLIKTRGQQVTLRCSPKSGHDTVSWYQQALGQGPQFIFQYYEEEERQRGNFPDRFSGHQFPNYSSELNVNALLLGDSALYLCASSLAGERGGHTEAFFGQGTRLTVV.

The table lists this clonotype with a few counts. The chain is built from TRBV24-1 and TRBJ2-3, with D possibly being TRBD1 (6 bases). The germline CDR1 and CDR2 sequences are KGHDR and SFDVKD. This CDR3 contains 15 residues. V was pared by 3 bases and J by 4 bases, with 13 bases between. As DNA, the CDR3 is TGTGCCACCAGTGATCAGCAAGGGGGACCAGATACGCAGTATTTT. Translating gives CATSDQQGGPDTQYF.

There are many counts of this clonotype. The chain has TRBV7-9 and TRBJ2-7; D is unresolved. Germline V lookup: CDR1 SEHNR, CDR2 FQNEAQ (reference sequence). The V and J ends lost 2 bases and 0 bases respectively, with 2 bases between them. The CDR3 has 12 amino acids. DNA for the CDR3: TGTGCCAGCAGCTTAAGCTCCTACGAGCAGTACTTC. It translates to CASSLSSYEQYF. The entire variable domain, with the rest obtained from reference TRBV7-9 and TRBJ2-7, is as follows: DTGVSQNPRHKITKRGQNVTFRCDPISEHNRLYWYRQTLGQGPEFLTYFQNEAQLEKSRLLSDRFSAERPKGSFSTLEIQRTEQGDSAMYLCASSLSSYEQYFGPGTRLTVT.

This chain connects TRBV28 to TRBJ1-2; 7 bases align to TRBD1. Germline trimming cut 3 bases from V and 4 bases from J; bases unmatched to any gene: 8. Germline V lookup: CDR1 MDHEN, CDR2 SYDVKM. The CDR3 runs to 15 residues. CDR3 DNA sequence: TGTGCCAGCAGTTTTATGGTGGGACAGATCTATGGCTACACCTTC. It yields the protein CASSFMVGQIYGYTF.

This clonotype was observed at least ten times. The genes are TRBV11-2 and TRBJ1-5; TRBD1 might be the D (5 bases). The CDR3 covers 16 residues. The V end lost 0 bases, the J end lost 4 bases, and 13 bases lay between the germline ends. From germline, CDR1 is SGHAT and CDR2 FQNNGV. The CDR3 nucleotides are TGTGCCAGCAGCTTAGACCGGGGACGGCTGAATCAGCCCCAGCATTTT. Its protein is CASSLDRGRLNQPQHF.

This clonotype was observed a few times. V and J are TRBV11-3 and TRBJ2-7; D not resolved. Between the trimmed V and J ends, which lost 1 base and 7 bases, there was a span of 14 bases. Germline-derived CDR1 and CDR2 are SGHNT and YENEEA. The CDR3 length is 14 residues. CDR3 DNA sequence: TGTGCCAGCAGCTTAGGAGGCACCACTCGGGAGCAGTACTTC. This encodes CASSLGGTTREQYF.

This clonotype has ten or more counts. The chain has TRBV6-2 or TRBV6-3 and TRBJ1-5, with D hard to call. The germline gives CDR1 MNHEY, CDR2 SVGEGT. This CDR3 comprises 14 residues. The V end was cut by 5 bases, the J end by 4 bases, with 12 bases between. The CDR3 sequence: CASSLSARNQPQHF. The CDR3, as DNA: TGTGCCAGCAGTCTCTCCGCACGGAATCAGCCCCAGCATTTT.

CDR3 coding DNA: TGTGCCAGCAGCTCGTCACTCTCAGGCACTGAAGCTTTCTTT. Protein: CASSSSLSGTEAFF. The chain is built from TRBV11-2 and TRBJ1-1; D is unclear. Trimming cost V 4 bases and J 4 bases, with 13 bases left between them. Germline CDR1 SGHAT, CDR2 FQNNGV. The CDR3 runs to 14 residues.

This clonotype was seen repeatedly, ten times or more. The CDR3 spells CASSLQGAATEAFF. DNA of the CDR3: TGTGCCAGCAGCTTACAAGGGGCTGCTACTGAAGCTTTCTTT. The chain has TRBV7-9 and TRBJ1-1, with D tentatively TRBD1 (5 bases). The V end was cut by 2 bases, the J end by 5 bases, with 12 bases between. The CDR3 is 14 amino acids. The germline V gene encodes CDR1 SEHNR and CDR2 FQNEAQ (reference sequence).

This clonotype came up many times. The chain combines TRBV7-2 with TRBJ2-3; TRBD2 matches at 11 bases. The CDR3 covers 14 residues. Per germline, CDR1 SGHTA and CDR2 FQGNSA. The junction had 6 bases not matched to a gene; V was cut back by 5 bases and J by 8 bases. Here the CDR3 DNA reads TGTGCCAGCAGCGTAGTAGGGACTAGCGGTACGCAGTATTTT. It codes for CASSVVGTSGTQYF.

This chain joins TRBV20-1 and TRBJ2-5; TRBD1 matches at 12 bases. The germline gives CDR1 DFQATT, CDR2 SNEGSKA (reference sequence). J was trimmed by 2 bases and V by 1 base; bases with no gene match: 2. The CDR3 extends over 15 amino acids. CDR3 amino acids: CSARVGQGAQETQYF. CDR3 in DNA: TGCAGTGCTAGAGTGGGACAGGGGGCTCAAGAGACCCAGTACTTC.

This chain links TRBV5-6 with TRBJ2-4; TRBD1 matches 7 bases. The CDR3 contains 17 residues. V was clipped by 0 bases and J by 0 bases; unmatched bases: 6. Germline V gene lookup returns CDR1 SGHDT and CDR2 YYEEEE. CDR3 sequence: CASSLAEGAVAKNIQYF. Written as DNA, the CDR3 is TGTGCCAGCAGCTTGGCCGAGGGGGCAGTAGCCAAAAACATTCAGTACTTC.

This clonotype was counted ten times or more. The J gene is TRBJ2-7, the V gene TRBV29-1; 7 bases map to TRBD1. The CDR3 runs 14 residues. V dropped 6 bases and J dropped 0; count of bases not matched to a gene: 8. The V gene's germline CDR1 is SQVTM and CDR2 ANQGSEA. Here the CDR3 reads CSVARGTDSYEQYF. CDR3 in DNA: TGCAGCGTCGCTAGGGGGACAGACTCCTACGAGCAGTACTTC.

The DNA of the CDR3 is TGTGCCAGCTCCCTCGGACTAGCTTCGCCAAATACGCAGTATTTT. Residues: CASSLGLASPNTQYF. The rearrangement links TRBV18 to TRBJ2-3; TRBD2 agrees at 8 bases. Germline CDR1 KGHSH, CDR2 LQKENI. J lost 7 bases, V lost 6 bases, and 12 bases had no gene match. The CDR3 spans 15 residues.

This rearrangement joins TRBV29-1 to TRBJ2-2, with D possibly being TRBD1 or TRBD2 (6 bases each). The germline V gene has CDR1 SQVTM and CDR2 ANQGSEA. The CDR3 runs to 14 residues. The V gene lost 6 bases and the J gene lost 5 bases, with 16 bases spanning the gap. In DNA, the CDR3 is TGCAGCGTGCGAGTCTGGGGGGCGACCGGGGAGCTGTTTTTT. It specifies CSVRVWGATGELFF.

This clonotype came up a few times. V is TRBV6-5 and J is TRBJ2-1, with D uncertain. The CDR3 consists of 15 residues. Trimming shortened V by 6 bases and J by 4 bases, and 16 bases separated the two germline ends. Germline assignment: CDR1 MNHEY and CDR2 SVGAGI. CDR3: CASSQDLWTYNEQFF. In DNA form, the CDR3 reads TGTGCCAGCAGCCAAGACCTTTGGACGTACAATGAGCAGTTCTTC.

This clonotype was counted ten times or more. The rearrangement uses TRBV9 and TRBJ1-1; D is possibly TRBD1 (6 bases). With 1 base removed from V and 4 bases from J, the gap between germline ends came to 8 bases. The CDR3 covers 13 residues. Germline V lookup: CDR1 SGDLS, CDR2 YYNGEE. CDR3 amino acids: CASSVTGTTEAFF. In DNA, the CDR3 is TGTGCCAGCAGCGTAACAGGGACCACTGAAGCTTTCTTT. The full variable domain, its missing parts supplied by reference TRBV9 and TRBJ1-1, is DSGVTQTPKHLITATGQRVTLRCSPRSGDLSVYWYQQSLDQGLQFLIQYYNGEERAKGNILERFSAQQFPDLHSELNLSSLELGDSALYFCASSVTGTTEAFFGQGTRLTVV.

The V call is TRBV11-2, the J call TRBJ1-5, with D tentatively TRBD1 (5 bases). The germline V gene has CDR1 SGHAT and CDR2 FQNNGV. The V and J ends lost 2 bases and 4 bases respectively, with 6 bases between them. This CDR3 is 13 amino acids long. This chain's CDR3 is CASSLRGNQPQHF. The CDR3 region has the DNA TGTGCCAGCAGCTTACGGGGGAATCAGCCCCAGCATTTT.